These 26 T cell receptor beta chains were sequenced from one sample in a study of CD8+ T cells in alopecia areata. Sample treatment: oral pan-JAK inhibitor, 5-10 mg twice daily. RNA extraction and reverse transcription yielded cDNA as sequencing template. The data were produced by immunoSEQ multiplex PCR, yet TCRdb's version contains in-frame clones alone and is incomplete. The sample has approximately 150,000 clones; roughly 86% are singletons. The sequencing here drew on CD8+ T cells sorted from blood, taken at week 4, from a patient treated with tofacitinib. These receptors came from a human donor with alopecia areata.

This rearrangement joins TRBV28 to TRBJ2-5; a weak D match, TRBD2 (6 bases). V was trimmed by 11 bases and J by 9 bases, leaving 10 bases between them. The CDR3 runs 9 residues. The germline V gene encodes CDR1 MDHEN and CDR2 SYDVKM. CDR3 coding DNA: TGTGCCGGAGGGGAGCCCCAGTACTTC. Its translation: CAGGEPQYF. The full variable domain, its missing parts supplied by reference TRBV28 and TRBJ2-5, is DVKVTQSSRYLVKRTGEKVFLECVQDMDHENMFWYRQDPGLGLRLIYFSYDVKMKEKGDIPEGYSVSREKKERFSLILESASTNQTSMYLCAGGEPQYFGPGTRLLVL.

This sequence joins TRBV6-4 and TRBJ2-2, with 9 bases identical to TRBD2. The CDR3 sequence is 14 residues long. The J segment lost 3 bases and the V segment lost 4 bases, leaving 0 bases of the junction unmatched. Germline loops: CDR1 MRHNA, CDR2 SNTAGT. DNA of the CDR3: TGTGCCAGCAGTGGACTAGCGGACACCGGGGAGCTGTTTTTT. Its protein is CASSGLADTGELFF.

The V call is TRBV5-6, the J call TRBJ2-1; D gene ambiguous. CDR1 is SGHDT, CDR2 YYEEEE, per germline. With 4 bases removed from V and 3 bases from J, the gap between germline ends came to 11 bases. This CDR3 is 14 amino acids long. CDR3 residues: CASSLLLSYNEQFF. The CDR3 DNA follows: TGTGCCAGCAGCCTCCTCTTGAGCTACAATGAGCAGTTCTTC.

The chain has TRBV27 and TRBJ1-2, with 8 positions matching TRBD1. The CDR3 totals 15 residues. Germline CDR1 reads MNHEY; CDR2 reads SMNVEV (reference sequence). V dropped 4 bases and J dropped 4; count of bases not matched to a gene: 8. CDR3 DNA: TGTGCCAGCAGTTCCGGGACAGGAGCCATCTATGGCTACACCTTC. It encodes CASSSGTGAIYGYTF.

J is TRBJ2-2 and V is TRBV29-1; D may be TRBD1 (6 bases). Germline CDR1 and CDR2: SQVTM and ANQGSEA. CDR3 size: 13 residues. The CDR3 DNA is TGCAGTGTCCAGGGGCAGAACACCGGGGAGCTGTTTTTT. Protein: CSVQGQNTGELFF.

Here the CDR3 reads CATSRSTEETQYF. The DNA of the CDR3 is TGTGCCACCAGCAGATCTACGGAGGAGACCCAGTACTTC. The chain employs TRBV15 and TRBJ2-5; D uncertain. Trimming took off 2 bases at V and 5 bases at J, with 9 bases between the two ends. Germline CDR1 and CDR2: LNHNV and YYDKDF (reference sequence). This CDR3 contains 13 residues.

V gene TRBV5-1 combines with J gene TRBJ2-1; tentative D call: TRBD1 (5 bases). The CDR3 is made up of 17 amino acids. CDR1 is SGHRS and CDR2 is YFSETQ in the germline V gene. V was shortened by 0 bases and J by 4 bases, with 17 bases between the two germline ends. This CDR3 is CASSLGTPVFVYNEQFF. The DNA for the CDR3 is TGCGCCAGCAGCTTGGGGACACCCGTTTTTGTGTACAATGAGCAGTTCTTC.

The chain's CDR3 is CASSRGQGAHEQYF. In nucleotides, the CDR3 is TGTGCCAGCAGCCGCGGACAGGGAGCTCACGAGCAGTACTTC. The V call is TRBV27, the J call TRBJ2-7; 8 nucleotides agree with TRBD1. V shed 6 bases, J shed 5 bases, and the junction held 9 bases outside the gene matches. CDR3 length: 14 amino acids. Germline CDR1 is MNHEY and CDR2 is SMNVEV (reference sequence).

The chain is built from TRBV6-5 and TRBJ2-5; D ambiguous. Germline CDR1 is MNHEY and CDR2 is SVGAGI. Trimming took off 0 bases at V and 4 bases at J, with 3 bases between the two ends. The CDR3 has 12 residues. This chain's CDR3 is CASSYSPETQYF. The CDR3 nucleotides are TGTGCCAGCAGTTACTCCCCAGAGACCCAGTACTTC.

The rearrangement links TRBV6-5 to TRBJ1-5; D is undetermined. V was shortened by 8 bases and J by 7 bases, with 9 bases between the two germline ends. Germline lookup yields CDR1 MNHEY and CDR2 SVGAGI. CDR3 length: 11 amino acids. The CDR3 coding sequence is TGTGCCAGCGGTCACGGGCAGCCCCAGCATTTT. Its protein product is CASGHGQPQHF.

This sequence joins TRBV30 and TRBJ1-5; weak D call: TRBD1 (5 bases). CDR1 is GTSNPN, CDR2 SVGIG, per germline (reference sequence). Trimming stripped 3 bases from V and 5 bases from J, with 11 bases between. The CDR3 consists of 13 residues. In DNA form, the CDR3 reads TGTGCCTGGAGCCAGGGATCCCATCAGCCCCAGCATTTT. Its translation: CAWSQGSHQPQHF.

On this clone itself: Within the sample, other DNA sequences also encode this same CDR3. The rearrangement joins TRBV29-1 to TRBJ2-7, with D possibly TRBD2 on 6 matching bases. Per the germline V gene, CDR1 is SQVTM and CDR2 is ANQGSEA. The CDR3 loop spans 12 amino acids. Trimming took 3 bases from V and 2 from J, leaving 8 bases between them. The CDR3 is CSVEEGTYEQYF. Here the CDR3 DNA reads TGCAGCGTTGAGGAGGGTACCTACGAGCAGTACTTC.

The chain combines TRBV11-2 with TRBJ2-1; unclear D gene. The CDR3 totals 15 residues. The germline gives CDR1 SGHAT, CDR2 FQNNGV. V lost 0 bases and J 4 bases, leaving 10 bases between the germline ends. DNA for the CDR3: TGTGCCAGCAGCTTAGATACCGGGCCATACAATGAGCAGTTCTTC. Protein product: CASSLDTGPYNEQFF. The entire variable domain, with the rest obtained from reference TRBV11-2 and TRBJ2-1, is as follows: EAGVAQSPRYKIIEKRQSVAFWCNPISGHATLYWYQQILGQGPKLLIQFQNNGVVDDSQLPKDRFSAERLKGVDSTLKIQPAKLEDSAVYLCASSLDTGPYNEQFFGPGTRLTVL.

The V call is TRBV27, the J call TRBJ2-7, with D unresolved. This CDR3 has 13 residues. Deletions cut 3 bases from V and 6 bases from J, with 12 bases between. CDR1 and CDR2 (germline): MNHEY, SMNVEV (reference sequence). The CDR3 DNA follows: TGTGCCAGCAGTTTGAGTAGGACGGGCGAGCAGTACTTC. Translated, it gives CASSLSRTGEQYF.

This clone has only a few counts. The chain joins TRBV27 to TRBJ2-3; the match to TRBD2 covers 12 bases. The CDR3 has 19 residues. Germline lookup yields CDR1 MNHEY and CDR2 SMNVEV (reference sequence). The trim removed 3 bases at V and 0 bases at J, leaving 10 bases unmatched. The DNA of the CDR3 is TGTGCCAGCAGTTTCAATCTAGCGGGGGGGCGCCCCAGCACAGATACGCAGTATTTT. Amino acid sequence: CASSFNLAGGRPSTDTQYF.

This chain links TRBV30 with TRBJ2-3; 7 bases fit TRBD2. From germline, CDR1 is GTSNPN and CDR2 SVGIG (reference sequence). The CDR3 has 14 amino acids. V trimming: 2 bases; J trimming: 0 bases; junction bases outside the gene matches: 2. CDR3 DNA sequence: TGTGCCTGGAGTCTTAGCGGGAGCACAGATACGCAGTATTTT. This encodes CAWSLSGSTDTQYF.

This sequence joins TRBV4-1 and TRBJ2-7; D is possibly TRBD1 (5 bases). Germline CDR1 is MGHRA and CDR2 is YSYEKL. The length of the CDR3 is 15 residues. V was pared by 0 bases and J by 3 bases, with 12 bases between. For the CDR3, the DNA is TGCGCCAGCAGCCAAGATTTACAGGAGATCTACGAGCAGTACTTC. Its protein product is CASSQDLQEIYEQYF.

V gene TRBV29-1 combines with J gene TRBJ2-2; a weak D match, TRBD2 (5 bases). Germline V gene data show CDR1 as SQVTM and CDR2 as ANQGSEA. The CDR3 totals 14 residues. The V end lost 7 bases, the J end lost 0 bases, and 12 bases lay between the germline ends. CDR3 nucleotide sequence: TGCAGCGCCGAGGCCGGGGCGAACACCGGGGAGCTGTTTTTT. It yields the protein CSAEAGANTGELFF.

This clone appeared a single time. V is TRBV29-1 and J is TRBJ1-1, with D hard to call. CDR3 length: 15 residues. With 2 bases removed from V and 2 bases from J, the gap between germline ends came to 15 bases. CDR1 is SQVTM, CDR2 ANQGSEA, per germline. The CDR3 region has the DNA TGCAGCGTTGAAATCGACGGCACCTTAAACACTGAAGCTTTCTTT. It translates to CSVEIDGTLNTEAFF.

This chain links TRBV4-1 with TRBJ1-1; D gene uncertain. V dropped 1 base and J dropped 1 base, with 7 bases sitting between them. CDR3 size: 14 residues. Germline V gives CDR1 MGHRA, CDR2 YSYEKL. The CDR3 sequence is CASSQVEGNTEAFF. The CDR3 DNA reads TGCGCCAGCAGCCAAGTTGAGGGGAACACTGAAGCTTTCTTT.

The CDR3 DNA reads as TGTGCCAGCAGTTTAAAGACTAGCGGGAGCCACAATGAGCAGTTCTTC. Amino acid sequence: CASSLKTSGSHNEQFF. The chain uses TRBV28 and TRBJ2-1, with TRBD2 identical over 12 bases. The junction had 4 bases not matched to a gene; V was cut back by 2 bases and J by 5 bases. CDR1 is MDHEN and CDR2 is SYDVKM in the germline V gene. The CDR3 has 16 residues.

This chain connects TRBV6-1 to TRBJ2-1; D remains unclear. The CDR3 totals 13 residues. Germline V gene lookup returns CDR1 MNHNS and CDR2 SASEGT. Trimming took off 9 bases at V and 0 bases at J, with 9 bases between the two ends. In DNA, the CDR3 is TGTGCCAGTACAAAGTTCTCCTACAATGAGCAGTTCTTC. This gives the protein CASTKFSYNEQFF.

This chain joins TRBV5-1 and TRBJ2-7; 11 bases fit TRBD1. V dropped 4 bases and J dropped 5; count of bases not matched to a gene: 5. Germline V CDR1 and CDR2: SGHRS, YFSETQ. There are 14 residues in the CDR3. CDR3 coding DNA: TGCGCCAGCAGCAGACCGGGACAGGGGGACGAGCAGTACTTC. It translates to CASSRPGQGDEQYF.

The CDR3 nucleotides are TGTGCCAGCAGTTACTCTAACAGGGGGCACGAGCAGTACTTC. This gives the protein CASSYSNRGHEQYF. The J gene is TRBJ2-7, the V gene TRBV6-5; TRBD1 aligns across 9 bases. CDR3 length equals 14 residues. V gave up 0 bases and J gave up 5 bases; unmatched junction bases: 2. CDR1 MNHEY and CDR2 SVGAGI come from the germline V gene.

As DNA, the CDR3 is TGTGCCAGCAGCTTGGGGTCAGGGTTAGGCAACACCGGGGAGCTGTTTTTT. As protein: CASSLGSGLGNTGELFF. This chain connects TRBV5-4 to TRBJ2-2; possibly TRBD1 for D (5 bases). Germline lookup yields CDR1 SGHNT and CDR2 YYREEE (reference sequence). V was clipped by 0 bases and J by 2 bases, with 14 bases between them. The CDR3 is made up of 17 amino acids.

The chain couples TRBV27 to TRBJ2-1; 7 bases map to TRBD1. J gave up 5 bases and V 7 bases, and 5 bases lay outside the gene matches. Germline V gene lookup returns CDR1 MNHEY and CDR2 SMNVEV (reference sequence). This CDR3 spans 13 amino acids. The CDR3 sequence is CASTGQANNEQFF. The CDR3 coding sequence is TGTGCCAGCACCGGACAGGCCAACAATGAGCAGTTCTTC.